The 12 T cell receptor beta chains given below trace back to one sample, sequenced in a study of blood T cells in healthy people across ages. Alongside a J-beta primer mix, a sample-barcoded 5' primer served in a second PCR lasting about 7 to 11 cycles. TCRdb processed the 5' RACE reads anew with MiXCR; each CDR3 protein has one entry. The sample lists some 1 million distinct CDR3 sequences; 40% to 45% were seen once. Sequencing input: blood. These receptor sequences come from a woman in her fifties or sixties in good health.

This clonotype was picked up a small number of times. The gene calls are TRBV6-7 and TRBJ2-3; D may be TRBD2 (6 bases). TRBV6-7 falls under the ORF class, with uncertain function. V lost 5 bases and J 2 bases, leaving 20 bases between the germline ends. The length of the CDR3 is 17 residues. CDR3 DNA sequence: TGTGCCAGCAGTACCCCGGCTGGGGGACTCCCCACAGATACGCAGTATTTT. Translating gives CASSTPAGGLPTDTQYF.

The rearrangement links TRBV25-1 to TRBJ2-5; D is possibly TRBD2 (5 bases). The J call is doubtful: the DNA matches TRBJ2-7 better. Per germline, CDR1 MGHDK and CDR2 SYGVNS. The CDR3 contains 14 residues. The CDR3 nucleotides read TGTGCCTCACAAGACTACGTGCACAGCTACGAGCAGTACTTC. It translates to CASQDYVHSYEQYF.

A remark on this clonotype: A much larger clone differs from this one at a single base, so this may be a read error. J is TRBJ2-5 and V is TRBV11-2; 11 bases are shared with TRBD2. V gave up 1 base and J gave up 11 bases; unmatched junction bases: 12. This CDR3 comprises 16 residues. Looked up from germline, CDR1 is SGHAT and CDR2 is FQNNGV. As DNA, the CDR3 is TGTGCCAGCAGCTTAGTTGCTAGCGGGAGGTACAATGAGCAGTACTTC. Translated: CASSLVASGRYNEQYF.

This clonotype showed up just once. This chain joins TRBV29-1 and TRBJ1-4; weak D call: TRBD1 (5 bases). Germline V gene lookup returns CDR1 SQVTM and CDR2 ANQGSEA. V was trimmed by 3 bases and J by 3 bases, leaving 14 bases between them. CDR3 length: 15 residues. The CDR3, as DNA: TGCAGCGTTGAGAAAGCGGGGGTGCCTAATGAAAAACTGTTTTTT. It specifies CSVEKAGVPNEKLFF. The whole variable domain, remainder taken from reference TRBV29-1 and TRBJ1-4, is SAVISQKPSRDICQRGTSLTIQCQVDSQVTMMFWYRQQPGQSLTLIATANQGSEATYESGFVIDKFPISRPNLTFSTLTVSNMSPEDSSIYLCSVEKAGVPNEKLFFGSGTQLSVL.

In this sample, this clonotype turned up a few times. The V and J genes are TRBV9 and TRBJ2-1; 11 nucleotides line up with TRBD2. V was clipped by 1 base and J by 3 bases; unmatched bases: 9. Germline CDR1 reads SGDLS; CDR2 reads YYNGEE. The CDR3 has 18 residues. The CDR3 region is CASSVNLAGGGNYNEQFF. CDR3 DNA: TGTGCCAGCAGCGTAAACCTAGCGGGAGGAGGGAACTACAATGAGCAGTTCTTC.

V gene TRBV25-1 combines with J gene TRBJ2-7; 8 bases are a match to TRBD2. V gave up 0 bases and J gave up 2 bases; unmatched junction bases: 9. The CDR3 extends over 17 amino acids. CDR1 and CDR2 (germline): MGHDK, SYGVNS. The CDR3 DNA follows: TGTGCCAGCAGTGAATATGGTTTAGCGGGATTACCCTACGAGCAGTACTTC. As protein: CASSEYGLAGLPYEQYF.

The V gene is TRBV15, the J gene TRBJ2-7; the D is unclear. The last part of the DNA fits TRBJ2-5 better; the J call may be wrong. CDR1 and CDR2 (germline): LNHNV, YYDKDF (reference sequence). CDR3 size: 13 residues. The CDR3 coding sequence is TGTGCCACCAGCAGAGGGATCCGAGAGACCCAGTACTTC. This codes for CATSRGIRETQYF.

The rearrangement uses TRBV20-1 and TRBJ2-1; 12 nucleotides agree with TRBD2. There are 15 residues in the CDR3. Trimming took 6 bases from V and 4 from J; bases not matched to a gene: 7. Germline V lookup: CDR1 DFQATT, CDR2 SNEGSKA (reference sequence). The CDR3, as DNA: TGCAGTGCGACTCTAGGGACTAGCGGGTACAATGAGCAGTTCTTC. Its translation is CSATLGTSGYNEQFF.

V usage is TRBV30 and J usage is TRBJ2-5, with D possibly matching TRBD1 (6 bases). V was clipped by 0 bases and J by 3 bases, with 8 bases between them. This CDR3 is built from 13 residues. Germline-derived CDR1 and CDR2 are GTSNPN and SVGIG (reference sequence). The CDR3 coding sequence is TGTGCCTGGAGTGTTTCAGGGGAAGAGACCCAGTACTTC. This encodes CAWSVSGEETQYF.

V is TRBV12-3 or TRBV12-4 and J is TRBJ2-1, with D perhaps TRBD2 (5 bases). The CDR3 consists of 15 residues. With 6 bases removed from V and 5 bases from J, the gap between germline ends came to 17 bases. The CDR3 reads CASRGSGSAHNEQFF. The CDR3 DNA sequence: TGTGCCAGCAGAGGAAGTGGGAGTGCCCACAATGAGCAGTTCTTC.

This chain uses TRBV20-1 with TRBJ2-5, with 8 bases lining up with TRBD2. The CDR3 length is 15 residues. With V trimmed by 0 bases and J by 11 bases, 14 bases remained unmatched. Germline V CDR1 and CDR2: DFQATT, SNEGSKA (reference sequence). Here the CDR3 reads CSARDPVTSANEQYF. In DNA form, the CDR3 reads TGCAGTGCTAGAGATCCAGTGACTAGCGCCAATGAGCAGTACTTC.

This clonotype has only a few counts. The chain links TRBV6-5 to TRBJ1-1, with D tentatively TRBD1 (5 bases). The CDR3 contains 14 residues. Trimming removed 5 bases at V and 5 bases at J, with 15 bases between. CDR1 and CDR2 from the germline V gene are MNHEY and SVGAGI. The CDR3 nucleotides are TGTGCCAGCAGTAAGGGTCCCGGGGGGACTGAAGCTTTCTTT. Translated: CASSKGPGGTEAFF.